This T cell receptor (beta chain) was retrieved from a study of T cell repertoires in cytomegalovirus infection. A word on this clonotype: The antigen is undetermined.

V was trimmed by 0 bases and J by 8 bases, leaving 14 bases between them. The CDR3 consists of 15 residues. CDR1 SGHTA and CDR2 FQGTGA come from the germline V gene. TCRdb re-analysed the reads in MiXCR, keeping a single row per CDR3 protein. The table lists about a million distinct CDR3 sequences, around 29% of them singletons, with 11% to 15% in the top ten. The source is a human donor in good health (CMV status not recorded). Some clones in this sample may be carry-over from other donors' samples. This chain joins TRBV7-3 and TRBJ2-1; tentative D call: TRBD2 (7 bases). The sample was cultured CD8+ T cells from PBMCs, taken from culture after CMV antigen stimulation. CDR3: CASSLTGGGQDEQFF. The CDR3 nucleotides read TGTGCCAGCAGCTTAACTGGGGGGGGGCAGGATGAGCAGTTCTTC.